Listed below are T cell receptor beta chains from one sample, sequenced in a study of OX40 agonist ivuxolimab in advanced cancers. TCRdb's table, derived via immunoSEQ multiplex PCR, lists solely in-frame clones and lacks some. The sample shows around 76,000 clones, roughly 82% of them seen only once. This material consisted of CD4+ or CD8+ T cells sorted from blood, taken in a trial of the OX40 agonist ivuxolimab. These receptors were collected from an adult with an advanced solid tumor such as melanoma, head and neck, liver or kidney cancer. Each CDR3 is given without its conserved first and last residue. The D gene is left open where the match is weak. A clone size is listed for some rows: how often the clone was seen (once, few, many), or a class if it is expanded.

>medium-sized|TRBJ1-2|TRBV6-5|TRBD1
ASTTGQRGYT
>NA|TRBJ1-4|TRBV5-1|TRBD1
ASSDQGANEKLF
>NA|TRBJ2-1|TRBV18|TRBD1
ASSRDRGSYNEQF
>NA|TRBJ2-7|TRBV18|TRBD2
ASSPGLVSYEQY
>NA|TRBJ2-5|TRBV6-5|NA
ASSYIEQETQY
>NA|TRBJ2-1|TRBV2|TRBD2
ACRTSAYNEQF
>few|TRBJ2-2|TRBV7-2|NA
ASSSYGAGELF
>NA|TRBJ1-2|TRBV6-1|TRBD1
ASSGQGGYT
>NA|TRBJ1-5|TRBV19|TRBD1
ASSTRDRHNQPQH
>NA|TRBJ2-3|TRBV4-3|TRBD2
ASSQGGLAVSDTQY
>once|TRBJ2-3|TRBV6-5|TRBD2
ASSLSGGGTDTQY
>NA|TRBJ2-3|TRBV5-1|TRBD1
ASSLVGQGTDTQY
>NA|TRBJ1-2|TRBV18|NA
ASLPGVGYGYT
>NA|TRBJ2-3|TRBV10-1|NA
ASSESGTDTQY
>NA|TRBJ1-1|TRBV5-1|NA
ASVAGGGGNTEAF
>NA|TRBJ1-5|TRBV18|NA
ASSPEISHQPQH
>NA|TRBJ2-1|TRBV18|NA
ASSPRQGGNEQF
>NA|TRBJ2-1|TRBV5-6|TRBD2
ASSPPIGTTPNEQF
>few|TRBJ2-1|TRBV4-2|NA
ASSQEGRGFSYNEQF
>once|TRBJ1-5|TRBV23-1|NA
ASSSRDIEHVQPQH
>NA|TRBJ2-1|TRBV7-6|NA
ASSLAQLSYNEQF
>NA|TRBJ2-3|TRBV4-3|NA
ASSRGATDTQY
>NA|TRBJ1-1|TRBV29-1|NA
SVVAVRLGGTEAF
>NA|TRBJ1-2|TRBV18|NA
ASSEAYGYT
>NA|TRBJ1-2|TRBV6-1|TRBD1
ASRGQAYDGYT
>NA|TRBJ2-7|TRBV2|NA
ASAELLRGSSYEQY
>NA|TRBJ1-1|TRBV15|NA
ATSRDPRRQGRVSEAF
>few|TRBJ1-6|TRBV28|TRBD1
ASRKQGAHYNSPLH
>NA|TRBJ2-5|TRBV10-3|NA
AINPTGQETQY
>NA|TRBJ2-5|TRBV29-1|NA
SVVKWAQETQY
>NA|TRBJ1-2|TRBV19|NA
ASSPLDSGYGYT
>NA|TRBJ2-3|TRBV6-1|NA
ASTNLPGDTQY
>NA|TRBJ1-5|TRBV4-2|NA
ASSQDFNSNQPQH
>NA|TRBJ2-3|TRBV19|TRBD2
ASSSGGDTQY
>NA|TRBJ1-2|TRBV5-5|TRBD1
ASSLRGRWNGYT
>NA|TRBJ1-5|TRBV6-5|NA
ASRLNRGSGQPQH
>once|TRBJ2-7|TRBV21-1|NA
ASSKRAGATYEQY
>NA|TRBJ1-2|TRBV7-9|NA
ASSLELQVYGYT
>NA|TRBJ2-5|TRBV10-3|TRBD2
AIGLAEQETQY
>NA|TRBJ2-5|TRBV11-3|NA
ASSLRAGGKETQY
>many|TRBJ1-5|TRBV2|NA
ASSLQGYQPQH